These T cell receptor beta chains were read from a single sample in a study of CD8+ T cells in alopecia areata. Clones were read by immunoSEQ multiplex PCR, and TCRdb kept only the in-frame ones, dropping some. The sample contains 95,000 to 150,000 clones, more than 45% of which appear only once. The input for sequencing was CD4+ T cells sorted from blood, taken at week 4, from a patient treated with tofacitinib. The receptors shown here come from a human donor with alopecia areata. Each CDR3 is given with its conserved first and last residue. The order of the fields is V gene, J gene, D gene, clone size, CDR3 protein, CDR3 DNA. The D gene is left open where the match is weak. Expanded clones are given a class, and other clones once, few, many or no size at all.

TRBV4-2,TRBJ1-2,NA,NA,CASSQEFSKGYGYTF,TGTGCCAGCAGCCAAGAGTTCAGCAAGGGCTATGGCTACACCTTC
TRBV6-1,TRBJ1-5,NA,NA,CASSLYGDQPQHF,TGTGCCAGCAGCCTATATGGTGATCAGCCCCAGCATTTT
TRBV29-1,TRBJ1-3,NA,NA,CSAGLSGNTIYF,TGCAGCGCGGGACTCTCTGGAAACACCATATATTTT
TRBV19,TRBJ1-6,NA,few,CASSNRVESPLHF,TGTGCCAGTAGTAACAGGGTTGAATCACCCCTCCACTTT
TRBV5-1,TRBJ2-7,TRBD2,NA,CASRSLAGISYEQYF,TGCGCCAGCAGATCTCTAGCGGGGATTAGCTACGAGCAGTACTTC
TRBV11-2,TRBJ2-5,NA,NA,CASSLRLYQETQYF,TGTGCCAGCAGCTTGAGGTTGTACCAAGAGACCCAGTACTTC
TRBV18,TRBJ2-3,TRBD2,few,CASSRVAGGRSTDTQYF,TGTGCCAGCTCACGGGTAGCGGGGGGCCGGAGCACAGATACGCAGTATTTT
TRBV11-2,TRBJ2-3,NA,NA,CASSLARGGGTDTQYF,TGTGCCAGCAGCTTAGCTCGCGGAGGAGGCACAGATACGCAGTATTTT
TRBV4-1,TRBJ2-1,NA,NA,CASSQDLPGEQFF,TGCGCCAGCAGCCAAGATCTCCCGGGTGAGCAGTTCTTC
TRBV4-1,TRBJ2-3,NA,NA,CASSQSISSGETTQYF,TGCGCCAGCAGCCAATCGATCTCCTCGGGGGAAACGACGCAGTATTTT
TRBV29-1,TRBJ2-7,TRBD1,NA,CSVDMTGEGDEQYF,TGCAGCGTTGATATGACAGGGGAAGGCGACGAGCAGTACTTC